The next 14 T cell receptor beta chains were all read from a single sample in a study of blood T cells in healthy people across ages. A second PCR, run for roughly 7 to 12 cycles, used a sample-barcoded 5' primer plus a J-beta primer mix. TCRdb passed the 5' RACE reads through MiXCR, listing each CDR3 protein once. The sample includes about 1.5 million distinct CDR3 sequences, 35% to 45% seen only once; the top ten take less than 5%. The specimen sequenced was blood. The receptors come from a woman in her late teens or twenties in good health.

The chain links TRBV7-2 to TRBJ2-1; D not resolved. V dropped 5 bases and J dropped 4 bases, with 18 bases sitting between them. The germline gives CDR1 SGHTA, CDR2 FQGNSA. CDR3 length: 16 residues. CDR3 bases: TGTGCCAGCAGCCCCGAGGCGGCGCACCTTTACAATGAGCAGTTCTTC. It translates to CASSPEAAHLYNEQFF.

This clonotype was detected a few times. The genes are TRBV14 and TRBJ2-3; TRBD2 is a possible D gene (5 bases). Trimming pared 1 base from V and 4 bases from J, leaving 9 bases between. The length of the CDR3 is 14 residues. From germline, CDR1 is SGHDN and CDR2 FVKESK. The CDR3 coding sequence is TGTGCCAGCAGCCAAGGGGGAGCGGCAGATACGCAGTATTTT. As protein: CASSQGGAADTQYF. Looking up the rest from reference TRBV14 and TRBJ2-3 gives the full variable domain: EAGVTQFPSHSVIEKGQTVTLRCDPISGHDNLYWYRRVMGKEIKFLLHFVKESKQDESGMPNNRFLAERTGGTYSTLKVQPAELEDSGVYFCASSQGGAADTQYFGPGTRLTVL.

This clonotype was found many times. The chain recombines TRBV12-3 or TRBV12-4 with TRBJ1-6, with D perhaps matching TRBD1 (5 bases). This CDR3 is built from 12 residues. Trimming removed 6 bases at V and 8 bases at J, with 8 bases between. The CDR3 bases are TGTGCCAGCAGACAGGAGGATTCACCCCTCCACTTT. Translated, it gives CASRQEDSPLHF.

This clonotype was counted ten times or more. This chain joins TRBV4-3 and TRBJ2-7, with a possible D match to TRBD1 (6 bases). The germline V gene encodes CDR1 LGHNA and CDR2 YSLEER. The V end was cut by 1 base, the J end by 3 bases, with 7 bases between. This CDR3 has 13 amino acids. CDR3 in DNA: TGCGCCAGCAGCCAAGCACAGGGCTACGAGCAGTACTTC. Encoded protein: CASSQAQGYEQYF.

This clonotype was detected a few times. The chain is built from TRBV6-5 and TRBJ1-2, with 9 bases fitting TRBD1. CDR1 MNHEY and CDR2 SVGAGI come from the germline V gene. J was trimmed by 5 bases and V by 5 bases; bases with no gene match: 12. This CDR3 contains 16 residues. The CDR3 protein is CASSNPGTGRTYGYTF. CDR3 DNA sequence: TGTGCCAGCAGTAACCCCGGGACAGGGCGTACATATGGCTACACCTTC.

The chain is built from TRBV9 and TRBJ2-3; 7 nucleotides agree with TRBD2. The CDR3 spans 15 residues. The germline CDR1 and CDR2 sequences are SGDLS and YYNGEE. V dropped 3 bases and J dropped 6; count of bases not matched to a gene: 10. The CDR3 loop reads CASSGGSGPLDTQYF. The CDR3 DNA is TGTGCCAGCAGCGGAGGTAGCGGGCCCCTTGATACGCAGTATTTT.

In its sample, this clonotype was seen a few times. The J gene is TRBJ1-5, the V gene TRBV21-1; TRBD1, the table's D call, lacks a check against the DNA. TRBV21-1 is marked as a pseudogene. The CDR3 contains 15 residues. The CDR3 DNA reads as TGTGCCAGCAGCAAAGGCCGGACAGGGGATCAGCCCCAGCATTTT. Translated: CASSKGRTGDQPQHF.

CDR3 amino acids: CASSPLKNYGYTF. Here the CDR3 DNA reads TGTGCCAGCTCACCACTTAAAAACTATGGCTACACCTTC. The J gene is TRBJ1-2, the V gene TRBV18; D is uncertain. This CDR3 is built from 13 residues. V was shortened by 1 base and J by 2 bases, with 5 bases between the two germline ends. From germline, CDR1 is KGHSH and CDR2 LQKENI.

The chain uses TRBV4-1 and TRBJ2-3, with TRBD2 matching over 12 bases. CDR3 length: 18 residues. Germline V lookup: CDR1 MGHRA, CDR2 YSYEKL. V lost 1 base, J lost 2 bases, and 7 bases stayed unmatched. The CDR3 reads CASSQASGGVSLTDTQYF. The CDR3 DNA follows: TGCGCCAGCAGCCAAGCTAGCGGGGGGGTTTCTCTCACAGATACGCAGTATTTT.

This sequence joins TRBV11-2 and TRBJ2-1, with D tentatively TRBD1 (5 bases). With 5 bases removed from V and 5 bases from J, the gap between germline ends came to 16 bases. The CDR3 has 15 residues. Germline V gene lookup returns CDR1 SGHAT and CDR2 FQNNGV. CDR3 sequence: CASSGWAGQNNEQFF. The CDR3 bases are TGTGCCAGCAGCGGTTGGGCAGGGCAGAACAATGAGCAGTTCTTC.

The genes are TRBV3-1 and TRBJ2-5, with D perhaps TRBD2 (5 bases). V lost 1 base to trimming and J lost 11 bases, with 11 bases between them. The V gene's germline CDR1 is LGHDT and CDR2 YNNKEL (reference sequence). The length of the CDR3 is 12 residues. CDR3 region: CASSQVRWEQYF. The CDR3 DNA is TGTGCCAGCAGCCAAGTACGGTGGGAGCAGTACTTC.

The V call is TRBV7-2, the J call TRBJ2-3; 7 nucleotides line up with TRBD1. V was pared by 7 bases and J by 2 bases, with 6 bases of the junction left unmatched. CDR3 length: 14 amino acids. Germline loops: CDR1 SGHTA, CDR2 FQGNSA. The CDR3 is CASTKGQHTDTQYF. CDR3 coding DNA: TGTGCCAGCACCAAGGGACAGCACACAGATACGCAGTATTTT. The full variable domain, completed using reference TRBV7-2 and TRBJ2-3, is GAGVSQSPSNKVTEKGKDVELRCDPISGHTALYWYRQSLGQGLEFLIYFQGNSAPDKSGLPSDRFSAERTGGSVSTLTIQRTQQEDSAVYLCASTKGQHTDTQYFGPGTRLTVL.

This clonotype was recorded at least ten times. The chain has TRBV12-3 or TRBV12-4 and TRBJ2-3, with 11 nucleotides matching TRBD1. This CDR3 spans 15 amino acids. V lost 4 bases to trimming and J lost 3 bases; unmatched junction nucleotides: 3. CDR3 loop: CASSSDRGPTDTQYF. In DNA, the CDR3 is TGTGCCAGCAGTTCGGACAGGGGGCCGACAGATACGCAGTATTTT.

The gene calls are TRBV15 and TRBJ2-2; D unclear. Per the germline V gene, CDR1 is LNHNV and CDR2 is YYDKDF (reference sequence). This CDR3 comprises 12 residues. Trimming removed 6 bases from V and 6 bases from J, with 8 bases in between. CDR3 nucleotides: TGTGCCACCAGAGGGCTAGCCGGGGAGCTGTTTTTT. Its translation: CATRGLAGELFF.